This TCR beta chain was identified during a study of blood T cell repertoires in COVID-19. Study at large: Acute and convalescent COVID-19 specimens originated in the United States, Italy and Spain. The analysed material was cDNA or gDNA that came from T cells, B-cell-depleted T cells, or PBMCs.

The CDR3 spans 15 residues. Trimming at V came to 4 bases and at J to 9 bases, leaving 7 bases not matched to a gene. Germline values: CDR1 MNHEY, CDR2 SVGAGI. Original handling: Amplifying reference gene primers gave estimates of nucleated cell counts. Sequenced by immunoSEQ multiplex PCR; TCRdb stores in-frame clones only, minus some. V and J calls and clone size come straight from that table; D and trimming were deduced from the DNA. Counted here are about 140,000 clones, more than 60% occurring once; the ten biggest clones make up less than 2%. Material: peripheral blood. This clonotype originated in a woman aged 55-75 years with acute or convalescent COVID-19. The chain has TRBV6-5 and TRBJ2-1, with 12 nucleotides matching TRBD2. CDR3 sequence reads: CASSFTSGRLVEQFF. In DNA form, the CDR3 reads TGTGCCAGCAGTTTTACTAGCGGGAGGCTTGTTGAGCAGTTCTTC.